This entry concerns a single TCR beta chain. Its antigen is not yet known. The record has no base qualities; no much larger clone is one base away. Additional DNA sequences in this sample encode the identical CDR3. Donors formed part of the validation cohort, which comprised 120 subjects and was distinct from the first cohort of 670 or so subjects. The library was built by means of the immunoSEQ multiplex PCR assay. The authors' pipeline ran thus. A statistical classification framework was built to diagnose cytomegalovirus status from the catalog of TCR beta chain sequences. TCRdb's version of the immuneACCESS table is confined to in-frame rearrangements and falls short of the full clone set. An unresolved V gene accounts for under half of the shortfall where checked; the remainder is of unknown origin. D and trimming were read from the DNA, whereas the V and J calls and clone size are those reported in that table. The sample table holds over 150,000 clones, of which about 85% were seen once. The ten largest clones take up 16% of the sample.

This entry comes from a study of cytomegalovirus exposure and HLA in healthy donors (dated by TCRdb to about 2017). Study-level background: The 666 repertoires of the first cohort and the 120 validation repertoires were produced on the same platform, according to a later analysis. The study aimed to test whether signatures of past pathogen exposure could be identified by cataloging public T cell receptors. A separate validation cohort of some 130 different subjects was used in addition to the roughly 700-subject first cohort. High-throughput TCR immunosequencing, statistical association of individual TCRs with disease status, and machine learning were combined to predict cytomegalovirus infection status.

What the work shows at the level of the full study, not this receptor alone: The classifier was reported to diagnose cytomegalovirus status with high specificity and sensitivity in both the original cohort and the validation cohort. A later analysis found that TCRs clustered in the first cohort also tended to co-occur in the approximately 120 validation repertoires, with 90% to 95% of cluster scores above 0. Across donors, most TCR sequences were observed very rarely, whereas some public TCRs were present in many individuals. The authors suggested that the approach could potentially be generalized to other disease states and immunological phenotypes. In vitro tests confirmed that a few of the cytomegalovirus-associated TCR beta chains recognize cytomegalovirus antigens. A later analysis had no HLA typing for the validation cohort, so co-occurrence there was scored across all 110 or so repertoires. In the study, some 180 TCR beta chains were listed as associated with cytomegalovirus.

The sequenced sample was PBMCs. The sequence was obtained from a man aged 18 to 29 in good health and CMV-seropositive.

CDR3 protein: CSVAGGNEQFF. The sequenced DNA: TGCAGCGTTGCTGGCGGGAATGAGCAGTTCTTC. The receptor chain draws on TRBV29-1 and TRBJ2-1, with a tentative D gene TRBD2 over 5 matching bases. V is pared back by 4 bases and J by 7 bases, with 8 bases lying between the germline termini. Including the terminal cysteine and phenylalanine, the CDR3 comprises 11 residues. Only CDR3 DNA remains: 33 bases, in frame from the first base. CDR1 and CDR2, looked up from the germline V gene, are SQVTM and ANQGSEA.